Presented here are 7 T cell receptor beta chains from one specimen sequenced in a study of shared clonotypes between healthy human individuals. Here immunoSEQ multiplex PCR was the method, and the copy in TCRdb shows in-frame clones only, minus some. The sample includes fewer than 800,000 clones, under 95% of them seen just once. CD8 cells regarded as naive lacked CD45RO, were positively chosen for CCR7, and omitted terminally differentiated effector memory CD45RA+ cells. Sequences were obtained from naive CD8+ T cells sorted from blood. These receptors came from a young man in good health.

This clone was seen a single time. CDR3 in amino acids: CASSLEDFQETQYF. The CDR3 coding sequence is TGTGCCAGCAGCTTGGAGGACTTCCAAGAGACCCAGTACTTC. The rearrangement joins TRBV5-6 to TRBJ2-5; maybe TRBD2 (5 bases). CDR1 and CDR2 (germline): SGHDT, YYEEEE. V was trimmed by 0 bases and J by 1 base, leaving 7 bases between them. The CDR3 has 14 residues. The full variable domain, its missing parts supplied by reference TRBV5-6 and TRBJ2-5, is DAGVTQSPTHLIKTRGQQVTLRCSPKSGHDTVSWYQQALGQGPQFIFQYYEEEERQRGNFPDRFSGHQFPNYSSELNVNALLLGDSALYLCASSLEDFQETQYFGPGTRLLVL.

This clone is a singleton in its sample. V gene TRBV28 combines with J gene TRBJ2-7; 7 bases map to TRBD2. V trimming: 8 bases; J trimming: 2 bases; junction bases outside the gene matches: 9. The CDR3 length is 14 residues. Looked up from germline, CDR1 is MDHEN and CDR2 is SYDVKM. The CDR3 DNA reads TGTGCCAGCGCCGGGACTAAACTGACCTACGAGCAGTACTTC. Translation gives CASAGTKLTYEQYF.

The chain is built from TRBV27 and TRBJ2-1, with D tentatively TRBD2 (6 bases). The CDR3 loop spans 15 amino acids. The V and J ends lost 5 bases and 3 bases respectively, with 14 bases between them. Per the germline V gene, CDR1 is MNHEY and CDR2 is SMNVEV (reference sequence). CDR3 in amino acids: CASSALAVDYNEQFF. For the CDR3, the DNA is TGTGCCAGCAGTGCCTTAGCGGTTGACTACAATGAGCAGTTCTTC.

This chain joins TRBV10-3 and TRBJ2-7; D unresolved. The CDR3 runs to 11 residues. Germline CDR1 is ENHRY and CDR2 is SYGVKD. Trimming removed 3 bases at V and 6 bases at J, with 6 bases between. In DNA, the CDR3 is TGTGCCATCAGTGATCCGGGCGAGCAGTACTTC. This translates into CAISDPGEQYF.

This sequence joins TRBV15 and TRBJ2-6; D possibly corresponds to TRBD1 (5 bases). Germline V gene sequence: CDR1 LNHNV, CDR2 YYDKDF (reference sequence). This CDR3 region has 17 residues. V was trimmed by 2 bases and J by 2 bases, leaving 13 bases between them. The CDR3 DNA reads TGTGCCACCAGCAGACTTAAGACAGTCCCTGGGGCCAACGTCCTGACTTTC. Protein sequence: CATSRLKTVPGANVLTF.

This clone has a single count. The chain joins TRBV5-8 to TRBJ2-1; TRBD2 might be the D (5 bases). V was clipped by 4 bases and J by 5 bases, with 19 bases between them. CDR1 and CDR2 from the germline V gene are SGHTS and YDEGEE. This CDR3 has 16 residues. Written as DNA, the CDR3 is TGTGCCAGCAGCCATAGACGACGGGAACGAGACAATGAGCAGTTCTTC. Translated: CASSHRRRERDNEQFF.

The CDR3 region is CSGNRERSYNEQFF. The CDR3 coding sequence is TGCAGCGGTAACAGGGAGAGATCCTACAATGAGCAGTTCTTC. The chain recombines TRBV29-1 with TRBJ2-1; a weak D match, TRBD1 (6 bases). This CDR3 contains 14 residues. V gave up 7 bases and J gave up 1 base, with 14 bases separating them. Germline V gene sequence: CDR1 SQVTM, CDR2 ANQGSEA.